The following is a T cell receptor beta chain sequence with its context. Its antigen is not known. The entry originates in a study of post-analysis software for immune sequencing data. Whole-study context: The disease courses spanned relapsing-remitting, secondary progressive and progressive-relapsing forms of multiple sclerosis.

Prepared TCR beta cDNA libraries contained unique molecular identifiers. Yield was 500,000 to 600,000 cDNA molecules from around 1 to 9.1 million T cells. TCRdb reprocessed the PCR reads via MiXCR and lists one record per CDR3 protein. Of about 180,000 distinct CDR3 sequences listed, roughly 31% were seen once; the top ten hold roughly 1.6%. Study results and limitations: Relative to controls, patients with multiple sclerosis showed significantly lower normalized Chao1 diversity. Several TRBV segments (TRBV5-6, TRBV5-1 and TRBV20-1 among them) occurred more frequently in patients than in controls.

Trimming shortened V by 2 bases and J by 0 bases, and 8 bases separated the two germline ends. The CDR3 spans 15 residues. The TCR comes from a girl aged 5 to 17 with multiple sclerosis. The genes are TRBV12-3 or TRBV12-4 and TRBJ2-4; D uncertain. The sample comprised blood. The CDR3 here is CASSLSSLAKNIQYF. Written as DNA, the CDR3 is TGTGCCAGCAGTTTAAGTTCACTAGCCAAAAACATTCAGTACTTC.